This T cell receptor beta chain was captured in a study of graft-versus-host responses after intestinal transplantation. Background on the study: Tacrolimus plus steroids were given to all recipients for approximately 3 years, preceded by anti-thymocyte globulin induction.

Profiling relied on immunoSEQ multiplex PCR, and the TCRdb table lists in-frame clones only, not all of them. The sample yields over 45,000 clones, roughly 90% seen once. This CDR3 has 12 amino acids. Germline V gene data show CDR1 as SGDLS and CDR2 as YYNGEE. V was cut by 0 bases and J by 3 bases, with 2 bases left in between. The chain recombines TRBV9 with TRBJ2-3; no firm D call. The material was PBMCs, obtained 26 days after transplant. The receptor was derived from a human patient who received an intestinal transplant, so some T cells may come from the graft donor. CDR3 loop: CASSVVTDTQYF. The DNA of the CDR3 is TGTGCCAGCAGCGTAGTAACAGATACGCAGTATTTT.